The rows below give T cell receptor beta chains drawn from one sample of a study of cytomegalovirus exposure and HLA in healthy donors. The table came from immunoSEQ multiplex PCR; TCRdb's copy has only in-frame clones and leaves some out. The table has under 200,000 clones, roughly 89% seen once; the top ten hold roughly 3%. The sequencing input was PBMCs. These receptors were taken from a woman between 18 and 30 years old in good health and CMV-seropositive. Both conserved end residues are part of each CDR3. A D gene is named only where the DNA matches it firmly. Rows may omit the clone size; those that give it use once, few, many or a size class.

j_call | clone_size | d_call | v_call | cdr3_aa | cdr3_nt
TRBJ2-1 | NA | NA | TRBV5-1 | CASTQYNEQFF | TGCGCCAGCACCCAATACAATGAGCAGTTCTTC
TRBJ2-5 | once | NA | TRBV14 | CASSPGPLRTQYF | TGTGCCAGCAGCCCAGGTCCCTTAAGGACCCAGTACTTC
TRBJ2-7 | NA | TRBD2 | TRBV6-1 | CASSTSGTYEQYF | TGTGCCAGCAGTACCAGCGGGACCTACGAGCAGTACTTC
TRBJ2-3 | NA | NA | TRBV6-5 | CASRTITDTQYF | TGTGCCAGCAGGACTATCACAGATACGCAGTATTTT
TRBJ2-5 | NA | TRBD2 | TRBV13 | CASSLGTSGRAGETQYF | TGTGCCAGCAGCTTGGGGACTAGCGGGAGGGCGGGAGAGACCCAGTACTTC
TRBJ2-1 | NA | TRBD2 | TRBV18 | CASSPGTSGNPSYNEQFF | TGTGCCAGCTCACCGGGGACTAGCGGGAACCCATCCTACAATGAGCAGTTCTTC
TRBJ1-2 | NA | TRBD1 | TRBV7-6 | CASSLSQGAAGYTF | TGTGCCAGCAGCTTAAGTCAGGGGGCGGCTGGCTACACCTTC
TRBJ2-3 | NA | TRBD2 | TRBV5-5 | CASSPLLAGDTQYF | TGTGCCAGCAGCCCCTTACTAGCGGGGGATACGCAGTATTTT
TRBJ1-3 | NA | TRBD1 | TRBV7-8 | CASSLGGDSLSSGNTIYF | TGTGCCAGCAGCTTAGGCGGGGACAGCTTGAGCTCTGGAAACACCATATATTTT
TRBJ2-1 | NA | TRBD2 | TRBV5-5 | CASSLTSGTSYNEQFF | TGTGCCAGCAGCTTGACTAGCGGGACCTCCTACAATGAGCAGTTCTTC
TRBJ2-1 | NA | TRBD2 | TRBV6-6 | CASSSLAGGQNEQFF | TGTGCCAGCAGTTCACTAGCGGGAGGGCAAAATGAGCAGTTCTTC
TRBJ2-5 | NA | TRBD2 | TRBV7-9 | CASSLTSGVGKTQYF | TGTGCCAGCAGCTTGACTAGCGGGGTCGGCAAGACCCAGTACTTC
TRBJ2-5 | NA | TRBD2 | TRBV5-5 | CASSLGNGRVGETQYF | TGTGCCAGCAGCTTAGGAAACGGGAGGGTGGGGGAGACCCAGTACTTC
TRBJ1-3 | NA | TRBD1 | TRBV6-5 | CASSYGGTAGNTIYF | TGTGCCAGCAGTTACGGCGGGACAGCGGGAAACACCATATATTTT
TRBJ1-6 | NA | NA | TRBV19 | CASSDSYNSPLHF | TGTGCCAGTAGCGACAGCTATAATTCACCCCTCCACTTT
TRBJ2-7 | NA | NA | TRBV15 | CATSLNPQGLREQYF | TGTGCCACCAGCCTCAATCCCCAGGGTTTGCGGGAGCAGTACTTC
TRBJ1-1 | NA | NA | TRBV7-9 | CASSPGPISLNTEAFF | TGTGCCAGCAGCCCAGGTCCAATCTCCTTGAACACTGAAGCTTTCTTT
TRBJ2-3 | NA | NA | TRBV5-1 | CASSHNVDTQYF | TGCGCCAGCAGCCACAACGTAGATACGCAGTATTTT
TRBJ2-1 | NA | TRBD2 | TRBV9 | CASSARGGSGNEQFF | TGTGCCAGCAGCGCCCGAGGCGGGAGCGGCAATGAGCAGTTCTTC
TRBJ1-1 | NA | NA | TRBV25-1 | CASSAYRENTEAFF | TGTGCCAGCAGTGCATACCGGGAGAACACTGAAGCTTTCTTT
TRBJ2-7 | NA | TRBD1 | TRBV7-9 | CASSLPPGQYHEQYF | TGTGCCAGCAGCTTACCCCCGGGACAGTACCACGAGCAGTACTTC
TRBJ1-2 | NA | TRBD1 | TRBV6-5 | CASRSRQGDGYTF | TGTGCCAGCAGATCACGACAGGGAGATGGCTACACCTTC
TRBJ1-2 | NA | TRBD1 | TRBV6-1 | CASSGQGGGYTF | TGTGCCAGCAGCGGACAGGGCGGTGGCTACACCTTC
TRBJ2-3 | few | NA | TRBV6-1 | CASSDGQGLDTQYF | TGTGCCAGCAGTGATGGTCAGGGGCTAGATACGCAGTATTTT
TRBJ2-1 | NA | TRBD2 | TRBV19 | CASSLAGWRNEQFF | TGTGCCAGTAGCCTAGCGGGATGGCGCAATGAGCAGTTCTTC
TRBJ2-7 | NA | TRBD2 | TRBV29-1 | CSVRAGGPLEQYF | TGCAGCGTGAGAGCGGGAGGGCCTTTAGAGCAGTACTTC
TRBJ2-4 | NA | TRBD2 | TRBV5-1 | CASSSGLAGLAKNIQYF | TGCGCCAGCAGCTCGGGACTAGCGGGACTAGCCAAAAACATTCAGTACTTC
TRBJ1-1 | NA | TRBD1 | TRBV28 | CASSFGTGMNTEAFF | TGTGCCAGCAGTTTCGGGACAGGGATGAACACTGAAGCTTTCTTT
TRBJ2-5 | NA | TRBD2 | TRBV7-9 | CASSLAVGGETQYF | TGTGCCAGCAGCTTAGCGGTGGGAGGGGAGACCCAGTACTTC
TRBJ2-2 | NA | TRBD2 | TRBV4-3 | CASSQDSLAGPNGELFF | TGCGCCAGCAGCCAAGATTCACTAGCGGGACCGAACGGGGAGCTGTTTTTT
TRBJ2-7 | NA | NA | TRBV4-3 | CASSQDFRVGEQYF | TGCGCCAGCAGCCAAGATTTCAGGGTGGGAGAGCAGTACTTC
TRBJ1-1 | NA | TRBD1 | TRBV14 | CASSQDRTGEAFF | TGTGCCAGCAGCCAAGATCGGACAGGGGAAGCTTTCTTT
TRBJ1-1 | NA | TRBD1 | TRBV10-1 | CASSERTGIGAEAFF | TGCGCCAGCAGCGAAAGGACAGGGATCGGCGCTGAAGCTTTCTTT
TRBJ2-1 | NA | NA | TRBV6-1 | CASSEPPGNYHNEQFF | TGTGCCAGCAGCGAACCCCCAGGGAATTATCACAATGAGCAGTTCTTC
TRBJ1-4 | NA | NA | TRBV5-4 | CASSFYNEKLFF | TGTGCCAGCAGCTTTTATAATGAAAAACTGTTTTTT
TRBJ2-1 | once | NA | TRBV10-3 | CAISEIGGDEQFF | TGTGCCATCAGTGAGATCGGCGGGGATGAGCAGTTCTTC
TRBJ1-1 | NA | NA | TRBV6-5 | CASSLQLNTEAFF | TGTGCCAGCAGTTTACAGTTAAACACTGAAGCTTTCTTT
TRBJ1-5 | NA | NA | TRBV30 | CAWSPQSGQPQHF | TGTGCCTGGAGTCCACAGTCGGGGCAGCCCCAGCATTTT
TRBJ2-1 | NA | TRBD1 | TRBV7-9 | CASSLRTGEQFF | TGTGCCAGCAGCCTTAGGACAGGTGAGCAGTTCTTC
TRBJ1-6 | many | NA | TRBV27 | CASSLGANSPLHF | TGTGCCAGCAGTTTAGGGGCTAATTCACCCCTCCACTTT
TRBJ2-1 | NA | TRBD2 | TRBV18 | CASSATSGGYNEQFF | TGTGCCAGCTCAGCAACTAGCGGGGGGTACAATGAGCAGTTCTTC
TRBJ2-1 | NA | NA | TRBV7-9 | CASSLVRGAATGEQFF | TGTGCCAGCAGCTTAGTACGGGGGGCCGCTACAGGGGAGCAGTTCTTC
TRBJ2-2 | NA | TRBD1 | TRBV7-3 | CASSPRTGLETGELFF | TGTGCCAGCAGCCCCCGGACAGGGTTGGAGACCGGGGAGCTGTTTTTT
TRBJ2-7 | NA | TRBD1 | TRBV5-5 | CASSSAGTGAYEQYF | TGTGCCAGCAGCTCGGCCGGGACAGGGGCCTACGAGCAGTACTTC
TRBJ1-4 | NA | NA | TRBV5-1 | CASSPTTGSVGEKLFF | TGCGCCAGCAGCCCAACCACAGGGAGCGTCGGTGAAAAACTGTTTTTT
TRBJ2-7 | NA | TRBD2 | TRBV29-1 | CSVEDPGTSGYEQYF | TGCAGCGTTGAAGATCCCGGGACTAGTGGCTACGAGCAGTACTTC
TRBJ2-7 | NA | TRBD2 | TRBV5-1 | CASSYGGAPYEQYF | TGCGCCAGCAGCTACGGGGGGGCCCCCTACGAGCAGTACTTC
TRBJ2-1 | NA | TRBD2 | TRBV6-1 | CASSEAPSGGAYEQFF | TGTGCCAGCAGTGAAGCTCCTAGCGGGGGGGCATATGAGCAGTTCTTC